One sample yielded the 12 T cell receptor beta chains listed below, sequenced in a study of beta chain features in type 1 diabetes. Reverse transcription of all isolated RNA meant that expressed TCRB transcripts were sequenced. Here immunoSEQ multiplex PCR was the method, and the copy in TCRdb shows in-frame clones only, minus some. The data contain over 500,000 clones, less than 20% of them singletons. Sequencing was done on a sample of naive CD4+ T cells from blood. The receptors were sampled from a man aged 18-30 years in good health.

The chain combines TRBV28 with TRBJ2-5; D is possibly TRBD1 (7 bases). This CDR3 has 16 residues. In germline, CDR1 is MDHEN, CDR2 SYDVKM. The V end lost 3 bases, the J end lost 5 bases, and 19 bases lay between the germline ends. CDR3 nucleotides: TGTGCCAGCAGTTTTGCACGGACAGGTGGAGGGGAGACCCAGTACTTC. The encoded protein is CASSFARTGGGETQYF. Looking up the rest from reference TRBV28 and TRBJ2-5 gives the full variable domain: DVKVTQSSRYLVKRTGEKVFLECVQDMDHENMFWYRQDPGLGLRLIYFSYDVKMKEKGDIPEGYSVSREKKERFSLILESASTNQTSMYLCASSFARTGGGETQYFGPGTRLLVL.

This clone came up a few times. The chain has TRBV28 and TRBJ2-4; 7 bases fit TRBD2. Germline CDR1 is MDHEN and CDR2 is SYDVKM. V shed 3 bases, J shed 7 bases, and the junction held 6 bases outside the gene matches. The CDR3 loop spans 14 amino acids. This CDR3 is CASSFGRESNIQYF. The CDR3 nucleotides are TGTGCCAGCAGTTTCGGGCGGGAGAGTAACATTCAGTACTTC.

This clone showed up just a few times. At one of its ends the junction is not consistent with the germline gene, which may arise from a read error. This chain links TRBV7-7 with TRBJ2-7, with TRBD1 matching 9 bases. CDR3 size: 16 residues. CDR1 SSHAT and CDR2 FNYEAQ come from the germline V gene (reference sequence). Here the CDR3 DNA reads TGTGCTAGCAGCCGCGGGAGCACGGGACAGGGAGGCGAGCAGTACTTC. Its protein is CASSRGSTGQGGEQYF.

V is TRBV4-3 and J is TRBJ1-6; D remains unclear. This CDR3 is 12 amino acids long. V gave up 3 bases and J gave up 9 bases, with 6 bases separating them. The germline V gene has CDR1 LGHNA and CDR2 YSLEER. The CDR3 region has the DNA TGCGCCAGCAGCCATCGAGGTTCACCCCTCCACTTT. It codes for CASSHRGSPLHF.

The chain carries TRBV7-6 and TRBJ2-7; 9 nucleotides agree with TRBD2. The V gene's germline CDR1 is SGHVS and CDR2 FNYEAQ. J was trimmed by 2 bases and V by 5 bases; bases with no gene match: 16. This CDR3 comprises 18 residues. The CDR3 DNA sequence: TGTGCCAGCAGCCCTAGAGGGGCTAGCGGGGTTTTTCCCTACGAGCAGTACTTC. Protein product: CASSPRGASGVFPYEQYF.

This clone was found a few times. This sequence joins TRBV4-3 and TRBJ2-3, with 7 bases that match TRBD2. CDR1 LGHNA and CDR2 YSLEER come from the germline V gene. The CDR3 runs 16 residues. V shed 0 bases and J 5 bases; nucleotides not matched to a gene: 8. CDR3: CASSQDWKRGGDTQYF. The CDR3 DNA reads as TGCGCCAGCAGCCAAGATTGGAAGCGGGGAGGAGATACGCAGTATTTT.

CDR3 protein: CASSLGGTQETQYF. The CDR3 nucleotides read TGTGCCAGTAGTCTGGGAGGGACCCAAGAGACCCAGTACTTC. The V call is TRBV19, the J call TRBJ2-5, with 7 bases matching TRBD2. This CDR3 has 14 amino acids. The V gene's germline CDR1 is LNHDA and CDR2 SQIVND (reference sequence). Trimming cost V 5 bases and J 1 base; bases outside gene matches: 4.

This sequence joins TRBV2 and TRBJ1-3; the D is unclear. Germline V gene sequence: CDR1 SNHLY, CDR2 FYNNEI. This CDR3 comprises 15 residues. The ends were cut back, 0 bases at V and 0 bases at J, with 6 bases in the middle. This chain's CDR3 is CASSEAWSSGNTIYF. CDR3 nucleotide sequence: TGTGCCAGCAGTGAAGCTTGGAGCTCTGGAAACACCATATATTTT.

This chain links TRBV5-1 with TRBJ1-4; D is undetermined. The CDR3 covers 14 residues. Germline loops: CDR1 SGHRS, CDR2 YFSETQ. Trimming took 3 bases from V and 4 from J, leaving 10 bases between them. The DNA of the CDR3 is TGCGCCAGCAGCTCCGAGGGTTTTAATGAAAAACTGTTTTTT. It encodes CASSSEGFNEKLFF.

This clone has a handful of counts. The chain links TRBV14 to TRBJ2-5, with D unresolved. Germline values: CDR1 SGHDN, CDR2 FVKESK. The CDR3 totals 15 residues. V lost 1 base and J lost 3, with 12 bases in between. In DNA, the CDR3 is TGTGCCAGCAGCCAAGTGGGAAAGGGAAAAGAGACCCAGTACTTC. It is translated as CASSQVGKGKETQYF.

This clone was seen only a few times. The chain employs TRBV7-9 and TRBJ2-7; no reliable D call. This CDR3 comprises 17 residues. V was pared by 1 base and J by 7 bases, with 23 bases between. Germline V gene sequence: CDR1 SEHNR, CDR2 FQNEAQ (reference sequence). CDR3 protein: CASSLVVWASSYMEQYF. In DNA, the CDR3 is TGTGCCAGCAGCTTAGTTGTCTGGGCCTCGTCCTACATGGAGCAGTACTTC.

This clone has a handful of counts. This chain links TRBV18 with TRBJ2-3; D remains unclear. CDR1 KGHSH and CDR2 LQKENI come from the germline V gene. The length of the CDR3 is 14 residues. V shed 4 bases and J shed 3 bases, with 11 bases lying between them. CDR3 in amino acids: CASSRISETDTQYF. The CDR3 DNA is TGTGCCAGCTCACGGATTTCGGAGACAGATACGCAGTATTTT. Supplemented by reference TRBV18 and TRBJ2-3, the full variable domain reads NAGVMQNPRHLVRRRGQEARLRCSPMKGHSHVYWYRQLPEEGLKFMVYLQKENIIDESGMPKERFSAEFPKEGPSILRIQQVVRGDSAAYFCASSRISETDTQYFGPGTRLTVL.